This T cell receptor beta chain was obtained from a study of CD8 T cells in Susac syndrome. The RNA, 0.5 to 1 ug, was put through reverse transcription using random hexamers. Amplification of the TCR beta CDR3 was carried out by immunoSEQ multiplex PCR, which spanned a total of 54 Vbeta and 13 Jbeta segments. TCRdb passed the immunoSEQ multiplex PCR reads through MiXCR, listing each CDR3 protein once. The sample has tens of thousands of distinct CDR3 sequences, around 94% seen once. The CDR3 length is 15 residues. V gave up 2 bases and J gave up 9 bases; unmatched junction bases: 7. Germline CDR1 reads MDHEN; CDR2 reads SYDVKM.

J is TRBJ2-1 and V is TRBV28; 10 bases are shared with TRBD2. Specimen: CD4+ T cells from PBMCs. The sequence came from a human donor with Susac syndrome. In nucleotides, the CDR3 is TGTGCCAGCAGTTTAGGGCTAGCGGGAGTAGGTGAGCAGTTCTTC. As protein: CASSLGLAGVGEQFF.